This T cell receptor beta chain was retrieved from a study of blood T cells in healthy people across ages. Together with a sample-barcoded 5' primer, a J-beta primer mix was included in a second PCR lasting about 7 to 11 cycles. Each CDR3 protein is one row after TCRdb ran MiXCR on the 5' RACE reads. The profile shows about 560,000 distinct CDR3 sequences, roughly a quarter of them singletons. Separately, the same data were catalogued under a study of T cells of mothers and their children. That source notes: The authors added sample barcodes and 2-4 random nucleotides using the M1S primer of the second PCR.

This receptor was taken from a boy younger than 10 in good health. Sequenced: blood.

CDR3 in amino acids: CASSQDRISGGARETQYF. The CDR3 nucleotides are TGCGCCAGCAGCCAAGATAGGATTAGCGGGGGGGCCCGGGAGACCCAGTACTTC. V usage is TRBV4-1 and J usage is TRBJ2-5; 11 bases are shared with TRBD2. V was clipped by 0 bases and J by 5 bases; unmatched bases: 11. The germline V gene has CDR1 MGHRA and CDR2 YSYEKL. The CDR3 spans 18 residues.